These T cell receptor beta chains were read from a single sample in a study of T cells expressing NK-cell markers. Reprocessing the 5' RACE reads, TCRdb reports a single entry for every CDR3 protein and omits DNA. The sample table includes hundreds of thousands of distinct CDR3 sequences. Sequenced input: blood T cells: a sorted CD56 or NKG2C T cell subset, CD4+ or CD8+ T cells, or bulk PBMC T cells (not recorded which). Receptors were obtained from a woman aged 18 to 69 in good health. CDR3s include the opening cysteine and the closing phenylalanine or tryptophan.

>TRBJ2-3|TRBV3-1
CASSQMGLPDTQYF
>TRBJ2-3|TRBV6-1
CASTFDFSTDTQYF
>TRBJ2-3|TRBV28
CASSPLTSGRYTDTQYF
>TRBJ2-3|TRBV6-1
CASRSQRRGTNTQYF
>TRBJ2-1|TRBV9
CASSVVGRAGHNEQFF
>TRBJ1-2|TRBV20-1
CSASGGNYGYTF
>TRBJ2-5|TRBV18
CASSPPGQSKETQYF
>TRBJ2-6|TRBV20-1
CSARVWEPSGANVLTF
>TRBJ1-1|TRBV7-6
CASSLVGENTEAFF
>TRBJ2-1|TRBV7-2
CASSLGGTSGINEQFF
>TRBJ1-2|TRBV24-1
CATSDSWDRGSQGYTF
>TRBJ2-1|TRBV20-1
CSALPSGIHRWEQFF
>TRBJ1-3|TRBV7-6
CASSLAQGGSGNTIYF
>TRBJ1-6|TRBV20-1
CSAREDRGVISPLHF
>TRBJ2-2|TRBV20-1
CSAKTGLAGGPPGELFF
>TRBJ2-3|TRBV12-3/TRBV12-4
CASSLEDTQYF
>TRBJ2-3|TRBV7-9
CASSLGSVPTDTQYF
>TRBJ2-3|TRBV4-2
CASSQEEVYADTQYF
>TRBJ1-1|TRBV6-5
CASSYSGGNTEAFF
>TRBJ2-4|TRBV12-3/TRBV12-4
CASSFVGSKNIQYF
>TRBJ2-5|TRBV3-1
CASSQVPQETQYF
>TRBJ1-2|TRBV29-1
CSVEARVEGYTF
>TRBJ2-2|TRBV9
CASSVRLSGAAGELFF
>TRBJ1-1|TRBV29-1
CSAFTPPADTEAFF
>TRBJ2-1|TRBV7-3
CASSLSPSGYNEQFF
>TRBJ2-1|TRBV6-2/TRBV6-3
CASTRQGYNEQFF
>TRBJ1-1|TRBV20-1
CSPRGGAGTEAFF
>TRBJ2-1|TRBV5-1
CASSSLAGLSSYNEQFF
>TRBJ2-1|TRBV20-1
CSAQTGGEQFF
>TRBJ2-1|TRBV28
CASTLGWSNEQFF
>TRBJ2-2|TRBV7-2
CASSLRGRTGELFF
>TRBJ2-1|TRBV6-5
CASSYSRGRSSSYNEQFF
>TRBJ2-1|TRBV20-1
CSPGLAGINEQFF
>TRBJ2-7|TRBV6-5
CASSSTTGSYEQYF
>TRBJ2-5|TRBV9
CASSVLPGTAQETQYF
>TRBJ2-3|TRBV6-1
CASSGYRLAGAYDTQYF
>TRBJ2-2|TRBV7-6
CASSLVGGPDTGELFF
>TRBJ2-2|TRBV14
CASSPQARVRTGELFF
>TRBJ2-2|TRBV5-1
CASSLDGGTNTGELFF
>TRBJ2-1|TRBV4-3
CASSQEEGSEQFF
>TRBJ1-1|TRBV20-1
CSARDRGLMNTEAFF
>TRBJ2-2|TRBV3-1
CASSQDLTAGELFF
>TRBJ2-6|TRBV20-1
CSARRAGGLSSGANVLTF
>TRBJ2-1|TRBV5-1
CASSMVDEQFF